These 31 T cell receptor beta chains originate from one sample sequenced in a study of T cell clonality in common variable immunodeficiency. Here immunoSEQ multiplex PCR was the method, and the copy in TCRdb shows in-frame clones only, minus some. This record lists about 52,000 clones, none seen once only, and the top ten clones contain about 1.8%. The material sequenced was peripheral blood mononuclear cells. These receptors all stem from a person aged 18 to 70 in good health.

This clone was found a few times. The CDR3 is cut off 3 residues early in the read; its end comes from the germline J gene. The chain joins TRBV18 to TRBJ2-2; D ambiguous. This CDR3 comprises 14 residues. Germline assignment: CDR1 KGHSH and CDR2 LQKENI. The part of the CDR3 DNA that was read is TGTGCCAGCTCCCGTGACAAACGCAATTCACCG. It encodes CASSRDKRNSP. The CDR3, in full, reads CASSRDKRNSPLFF.

The sample holds many counts of this clone. The read terminates 3 residues before the CDR3 end, so the remaining end is supplied by the germline J gene. V is TRBV7-9 and J is TRBJ1-2; 7 bases agree with TRBD1. Germline assignment: CDR1 SEHNR and CDR2 FQNEAQ (reference sequence). Unmatched junction bases numbered 2, after V lost 5 bases and J lost 2 bases. This CDR3 region has 13 residues. CDR3 sequence reads: CASSQQGNYGYTF. The part of the CDR3 DNA that was read is TGTGCCAGCAGCCAACAGGGGAACTATGGC.

This clone was found many times. The missing CDR3 end, 3 residues past where the read stops, is filled in from the germline J gene. Other nucleotide sequences from this sample produce the same CDR3. The chain employs TRBV20-1 and TRBJ2-2; 12 nucleotides agree with TRBD2. This CDR3 is built from 16 residues. V shed 3 bases, J shed 8 bases, and the junction held 10 bases outside the gene matches. CDR1 is DFQATT, CDR2 SNEGSKA, per germline (reference sequence). The DNA read from the CDR3 is TGCAGTGCTAGCCGTCGACTAGCGGGAGTAACTGGGGAG. The encoded protein is CSASRRLAGVTGE. The complete CDR3 reads CSASRRLAGVTGELFF.

CDR3 region: CASSSREGTEAFF. The DNA read from the CDR3 is TGTGCCAGCAGCTCGCGTGAGGGGACTGAA. This chain joins TRBV7-9 and TRBJ1-1, with D possibly TRBD1 on 5 matching bases. Read sequence stops 3 residues before the CDR3 end, and the germline J gene provides the missing end. Between the trimmed V and J ends, which lost 4 bases and 5 bases, there was a span of 11 bases. This CDR3 has 13 residues. The germline CDR1 and CDR2 sequences are SEHNR and FQNEAQ (reference sequence).

This clone was detected many times. The read comes to an end 3 residues before the CDR3 does, leaving the germline J gene to fill in the end. V gene TRBV23-1 combines with J gene TRBJ1-6; tentative D call: TRBD1 (6 bases). TRBV23-1 is identified as an open reading frame with a role that is uncertain. CDR3 length: 13 amino acids. Deletions cut 0 bases from V and 12 bases from J, with 9 bases between. The part of the CDR3 DNA that was read is TGCGCCAGCAGTCAATCGAGGGGGGGACCC. The encoded protein is CASSQSRGGP. The complete CDR3 sequence is CASSQSRGGPLHF.

This clone was detected ten times or more. The read ends 3 residues shy of where the CDR3 ends; the end is completed using the germline J gene. The V call is TRBV7-2, the J call TRBJ1-4; 7 positions match TRBD1. This CDR3 spans 14 amino acids. Germline-derived CDR1 and CDR2 are SGHTA and FQGNSA. V lost 5 bases to trimming and J lost 7 bases; unmatched junction nucleotides: 7. CDR3 DNA, as far as it was read: TGTGCCAGCAGCCAACAGGGGATCGGTGAAAAA. It translates to CASSQQGIGEK. The complete CDR3 reads CASSQQGIGEKLFF.

Worth noting for this clone: The read terminates 3 residues before the CDR3 end, so the remaining end is supplied by the germline J gene. V and J are TRBV30 and TRBJ2-3; D is possibly TRBD2 (6 bases). Germline-derived CDR1 and CDR2 are GTSNPN and SVGIG (reference sequence). This CDR3 has 15 residues. CDR3 DNA, as far as it was read: TGTGCCTGGAGTGTAGGAGGGGCTGGGAATCAGCCG. It is translated as CAWSVGGAGNQP. The whole CDR3 reads CAWSVGGAGNQPQYF.

This clone was found many times. The read stops 3 residues short of the end of the CDR3; the missing end is completed from the germline J gene. J is TRBJ2-7 and V is TRBV30, with 8 bases matching TRBD1. The CDR3 extends over 15 amino acids. With V trimmed by 0 bases and J by 0 bases, 4 bases remained unmatched. Germline CDR1 and CDR2: GTSNPN and SVGIG (reference sequence). The chain's CDR3 is CAWSVGDRSSYEQYF. CDR3 DNA (partial): TGTGCCTGGAGTGTGGGGGACAGGAGCTCCTACGAG.

Only a few counts were recorded for this clone. The sequenced part of the CDR3 DNA is TGTGCCACCTTAGACAGATCTGGGGGCAATCAGCCG. Translation gives CATLDRSGGNQP. The entire CDR3 sequence reads CATLDRSGGNQPQYF. The chain combines TRBV19 with TRBJ2-3, with a tentative D call TRBD1 (6 bases). The read ends 3 residues before the CDR3 terminus; that terminus is restored from the germline J gene. The CDR3 contains 15 residues. Germline CDR1 LNHDA, CDR2 SQIVND (reference sequence).

At least ten counts were recorded for this clone. The CDR3 sequence: CASRRTGGYGYTF. Incomplete CDR3 DNA: TGTGCCAGCAGGCGGACAGGGGGCTATGGC. J is TRBJ1-2 and V is TRBV7-2; 10 nucleotides match TRBD1. The CDR3 goes on 3 residues after the read ends, and that part is filled in from the germline J gene. The CDR3 has 13 amino acids. The junction had 2 bases not matched to a gene; V was cut back by 6 bases and J by 4 bases. Germline V gene sequence: CDR1 SGHTA, CDR2 FQGNSA.

This clone was seen ten or more times. The sequenced part of the CDR3 DNA is TGTGCCAGCAGCCCCACGTCGGGGTTTGTAACAGATACG. Protein sequence: CASSPTSGFVTDT. In full, the CDR3 reads CASSPTSGFVTDTQYF. This sequence joins TRBV9 and TRBJ2-3; D perhaps matches TRBD2 (5 bases). The read halts 3 residues ahead of the CDR3 end, with the missing end drawn from the germline J gene. Trimming took off 4 bases at V and 3 bases at J, with 18 bases between the two ends. The CDR3 consists of 16 residues. CDR1 is SGDLS and CDR2 is YYNGEE in the germline V gene.

This clone showed up just a few times. The read ends 3 residues shy of where the CDR3 ends; the end is completed using the germline J gene. The V gene is TRBV7-3, the J gene TRBJ1-1; TRBD1 might be the D (5 bases). Germline V gene sequence: CDR1 SGHTA, CDR2 FQGTGA. The CDR3 totals 13 residues. CDR3 DNA (partial): TGTGCCAGCAGCTTAACGCTGGGGGGGGGA. Its translation: CASSLTLGGG. In full, the CDR3 is CASSLTLGGGAFF.

This clone was detected many times. The read comes to an end 3 residues before the CDR3 does, leaving the germline J gene to fill in the end. The rearrangement links TRBV7-8 to TRBJ2-7, with D maybe TRBD1 (6 bases). V lost 3 bases to trimming and J lost 2 bases, with 14 bases between them. The CDR3 has 15 amino acids. In germline, CDR1 is SGHVS, CDR2 FQNEAQ. CDR3 in amino acids: CASSFWGDRTYEQYF. The part of the CDR3 DNA that was read is TGTGCCAGCAGCTTTTGGGGAGACAGGACCTACGAG.

This clone has at least ten counts. The CDR3 end lies 3 residues beyond the end of the read and is filled in from the germline J gene. The chain combines TRBV7-3 with TRBJ2-3; 10 bases agree with TRBD2. Germline CDR1 and CDR2: SGHTA and FQGTGA. Trimming took 5 bases from V and 3 from J; bases not matched to a gene: 2. The CDR3 totals 14 residues. The sequenced CDR3 bases are TGTGCCAGCAGCCTAGCGGGAGATACAGATACG. Translation: CASSLAGDTDT. The whole CDR3 region reads CASSLAGDTDTQYF.

This clone was detected many times. Compared with germline, one end of the junction differs, possibly owing to a read error. The CDR3 is cut off 3 residues early in the read; its end comes from the germline J gene. V and J are TRBV4-2 and TRBJ2-3; 11 nucleotides match TRBD2. Looked up from germline, CDR1 is LGHNA and CDR2 is YNFKEQ. The CDR3 covers 17 residues. This CDR3 reads CASSQELTSGGTDTQYF. The part of the CDR3 DNA that was read is TGCGCCAGCAGCCAAGAGTTGACTAGCGGGGGCACAGATACG.

This clone was counted ten times or more. With the read ending 3 residues before the CDR3 end, the germline J gene is used to fill in that end. The V call is TRBV10-3, the J call TRBJ1-2; 7 bases are a match to TRBD1. CDR1 is ENHRY, CDR2 SYGVKD, per germline. The CDR3 has 17 amino acids. Unmatched junction bases numbered 13, after V lost 2 bases and J lost 4 bases. The CDR3 loop is CAISEDPQYTGVYGYTF. The CDR3 DNA, read in part, is TGTGCCATCAGTGAGGACCCCCAATACACAGGGGTCTATGGC.

This clone was observed many times. The CDR3 end is not reached by the read, which stops 3 residues before it; the germline J gene fills it in. The chain links TRBV9 to TRBJ2-1; 10 nucleotides line up with TRBD2. The V gene's germline CDR1 is SGDLS and CDR2 YYNGEE. The V and J ends lost 3 bases and 3 bases, in that order; junction bases with no gene match: 3. The CDR3 is made up of 15 amino acids. The sequenced CDR3 bases are TGTGCCAGCAGCGCTAGCGGGAGTAACTACAATGAG. Its translation is CASSASGSNYNE. The full CDR3 is CASSASGSNYNEQFF. The variable domain in full, completed from reference TRBV9 and TRBJ2-1, reads DSGVTQTPKHLITATGQRVTLRCSPRSGDLSVYWYQQSLDQGLQFLIQYYNGEERAKGNILERFSAQQFPDLHSELNLSSLELGDSALYFCASSASGSNYNEQFFGPGTRLTVL.

This clone was observed a few times. Coverage ceases 3 residues before the CDR3 finishes, and the germline J gene fills in the end. The chain carries TRBV6-2 or TRBV6-3 and TRBJ1-2; TRBD1 matches 7 bases. The CDR3 runs 12 residues. Germline lookup yields CDR1 MNHEY and CDR2 SVGEGT. The part of the CDR3 DNA that was read is TGTGCCAGCAGTCACAGGGGCGACGAC. It translates to CASSHRGDD. The full CDR3 sequence reads CASSHRGDDYTF.

In this sample, this clone turned up many times. The covered CDR3 bases are TGCAGTGCTATAGGACTAGCGGGAACCAGGGAG. Amino acid sequence: CSAIGLAGTRE. The entire CDR3 reads CSAIGLAGTRELFF. The chain joins TRBV20-1 to TRBJ2-2, with 12 bases fitting TRBD2. The CDR3 end lies 3 residues beyond the end of the read and is filled in from the germline J gene. The CDR3 totals 14 residues. V trimming: 4 bases; J trimming: 9 bases; junction bases outside the gene matches: 6. Germline V gene data show CDR1 as DFQATT and CDR2 as SNEGSKA (reference sequence).

Details on this clone: Sequencing ends 3 residues short of the CDR3 end; the germline J gene provides the rest. The chain uses TRBV20-1 and TRBJ2-1, with 13 bases fitting TRBD2. This CDR3 is built from 13 residues. With V trimmed by 5 bases and J by 9 bases, 4 bases remained unmatched. CDR1 is DFQATT, CDR2 SNEGSKA, per germline (reference sequence). CDR3 amino acids: CSAGTSGISEQFF. The sequenced part of the CDR3 DNA is TGCAGTGCTGGGACTAGCGGGATAAGTGAG.

On this clone itself: The CDR3 end is not reached by the read, which stops 3 residues before it; the germline J gene fills it in. This specimen includes other DNA sequences encoding the same CDR3. V usage is TRBV18 and J usage is TRBJ1-1; possible D gene TRBD1, 5 bases. V was clipped by 3 bases and J by 1 base, with 6 bases between them. The CDR3 length is 13 residues. The germline V gene encodes CDR1 KGHSH and CDR2 LQKENI. CDR3 bases read: TGTGCCAGCTCACCTACAGGGAACACTGAA. This sequence encodes CASSPTGNTE. The full CDR3 is CASSPTGNTEAFF.

There are many counts of this clone. The read comes to an end 3 residues before the CDR3 does, leaving the germline J gene to fill in the end. This chain joins TRBV30 and TRBJ2-2; 7 bases map to TRBD1. Germline CDR1 is GTSNPN and CDR2 is SVGIG (reference sequence). This CDR3 contains 16 residues. CDR3: CAWNLPYRGVNEKLFF. The sequenced CDR3 bases are TGTGCCTGGAACCTACCCTACAGGGGAGTTAATGAAAAG. The full variable domain, its missing parts supplied by reference TRBV30 and TRBJ2-2, is SQTIHQWPATLVQPVGSPLSLECTVEGTSNPNLYWYRQAAGRGLQLLFYSVGIGQISSEVPQNLSASRPQDRQFILSSKKLLLSDSGFYLCAWNLPYRGVNEKLFFGEGSRLTVL.

This clone was counted at least ten times. The CDR3 end is not reached by the read, which stops 3 residues before it; the germline J gene fills it in. The genes are TRBV30 and TRBJ1-4, with D possibly being TRBD1 (6 bases). Germline V gene lookup returns CDR1 GTSNPN and CDR2 SVGIG (reference sequence). The CDR3 is 14 residues long. V lost 5 bases and J 3 bases, leaving 13 bases between the germline ends. The CDR3 here is CAWGTGYPNEKLFF. The CDR3 DNA, read in part, is TGTGCCTGGGGAACAGGGTACCCTAATGAAAAA.

This clone has at least ten counts. The CDR3 end is not reached by the read, which stops 3 residues before it; the germline J gene fills it in. The rearrangement links TRBV20-1 to TRBJ1-4; tentative D call: TRBD1 (5 bases). The CDR3 length is 12 residues. Germline lookup yields CDR1 DFQATT and CDR2 SNEGSKA (reference sequence). With 7 bases removed from V and 8 bases from J, the gap between germline ends came to 14 bases. CDR3 loop: CSVAGRREKLFF. The sequenced CDR3 bases are TGCAGTGTGGCAGGGAGGCGAGAAAAA.

This clone was picked up many times. The sequence runs out 3 residues before the end of the CDR3; the remainder is reconstructed from the germline J gene. This chain joins TRBV7-9 and TRBJ2-7; possibly TRBD2 for D (6 bases). V was shortened by 3 bases and J by 6 bases, with 18 bases between the two germline ends. This CDR3 comprises 15 residues. Looked up from germline, CDR1 is SEHNR and CDR2 is FQNEAQ (reference sequence). The DNA read from the CDR3 is TGTGCCAGCAGCTTGACTAGTGGAAGTGTCGTCGAG. It yields the protein CASSLTSGSVVE. The CDR3 in its entirety is CASSLTSGSVVEQYF.

This clone was recorded many times. The read ends 3 residues before the CDR3 terminus; that terminus is restored from the germline J gene. The rearrangement links TRBV7-3 to TRBJ2-7; 8 nucleotides match TRBD1. The ends lost 5 bases at V and 1 base at J; junction bases unmatched: 4. CDR3 size: 14 residues. Germline CDR1 reads SGHTA; CDR2 reads FQGTGA. CDR3 amino acids: CASSPRDRSYEQYF. The CDR3 bases that were read are TGTGCCAGCAGCCCCCGGGACAGGTCCTACGAG.

At least ten counts were recorded for this clone. From the germline J gene comes the end of the CDR3, since the read stops 3 residues before it. The chain couples TRBV5-1 to TRBJ2-2; D is undetermined. Per germline, CDR1 SGHRS and CDR2 YFSETQ. The CDR3 length is 13 residues. V lost 0 bases and J lost 5, with 5 bases in between. The sequenced CDR3 bases are TGCGCCAGCAGCTTGGAAGGTACCGGGGAG. It codes for CASSLEGTGE. The complete CDR3 reads CASSLEGTGELFF.

This clone has a count of ten or more. Read coverage stops 3 residues before the CDR3 terminus; the germline J gene supplies the remainder. The rearrangement links TRBV7-2 to TRBJ2-5; TRBD2 aligns across 9 bases. Per the germline V gene, CDR1 is SGHTA and CDR2 is FQGNSA. Trimming cost V 8 bases and J 5 bases; bases outside gene matches: 12. The CDR3 runs to 15 residues. The sequenced part of the CDR3 DNA is TGTGCCAGCCTCCTCGCGGGGGGGCGCGCGGAGACC. It codes for CASLLAGGRAET. The entire CDR3 protein reads CASLLAGGRAETQYF. Using reference TRBV7-2 and TRBJ2-5 for the parts outside the CDR3, the full variable domain is GAGVSQSPSNKVTEKGKDVELRCDPISGHTALYWYRQSLGQGLEFLIYFQGNSAPDKSGLPSDRFSAERTGGSVSTLTIQRTQQEDSAVYLCASLLAGGRAETQYFGPGTRLLVL.

This clone was seen many times. The DNA ends 3 residues before the CDR3 does, and the rest of the CDR3 is filled in from the germline J gene. The rearrangement uses TRBV5-1 and TRBJ1-2, with 7 bases matching TRBD1. The V gene's germline CDR1 is SGHRS and CDR2 YFSETQ. J lost 7 bases, V lost 0 bases, and 3 bases had no gene match. The CDR3 is made up of 13 amino acids. The DNA read from the CDR3 is TGCGCCAGCAGCTTGGGTGACAGGGCTGGC. This sequence encodes CASSLGDRAG. The full CDR3 sequence reads CASSLGDRAGYTF.

There are many counts of this clone. Incomplete CDR3 DNA: TGTGCCAGCAGGGCGGCATTGAGCAATCAGCCC. Translated, it gives CASRAALSNQP. The complete CDR3 reads CASRAALSNQPQHF. This chain connects TRBV2 to TRBJ1-5; D ambiguous. The read falls 3 residues short of the CDR3 end, and the missing part is taken from the germline J gene. The CDR3 totals 14 residues. With 6 bases removed from V and 1 base from J, the gap between germline ends came to 10 bases. CDR1 and CDR2 (germline): SNHLY, FYNNEI.

This clone came up many times. Sequencing ends 3 residues short of the CDR3 end; the germline J gene provides the rest. The rearrangement links TRBV20-1 to TRBJ2-3, with D tentatively TRBD2 (6 bases). V was trimmed by 5 bases and J by 3 bases, leaving 15 bases between them. The CDR3 sequence is 14 residues long. CDR1 and CDR2 (germline): DFQATT, SNEGSKA (reference sequence). The CDR3 reads CSARGGPGTDTQYF. The covered CDR3 bases are TGCAGTGCTCGGGGAGGCCCGGGGACAGATACG.